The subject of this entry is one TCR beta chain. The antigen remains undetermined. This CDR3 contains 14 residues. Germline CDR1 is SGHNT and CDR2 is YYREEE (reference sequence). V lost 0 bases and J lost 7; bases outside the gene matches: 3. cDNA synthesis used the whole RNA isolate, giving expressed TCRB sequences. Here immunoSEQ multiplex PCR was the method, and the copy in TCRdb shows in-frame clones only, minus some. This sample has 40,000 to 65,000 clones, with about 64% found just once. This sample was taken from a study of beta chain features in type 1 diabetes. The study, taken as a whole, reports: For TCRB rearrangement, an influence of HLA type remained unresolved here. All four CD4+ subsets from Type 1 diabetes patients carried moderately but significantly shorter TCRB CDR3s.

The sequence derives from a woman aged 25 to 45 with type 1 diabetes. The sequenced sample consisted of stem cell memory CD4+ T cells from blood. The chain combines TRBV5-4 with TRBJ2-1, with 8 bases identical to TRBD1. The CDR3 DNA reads TGTGCCAGCAGCTTGGGACAGGGGAGGAATGAGCAGTTCTTC. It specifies CASSLGQGRNEQFF.